This record looks at one T cell receptor beta chain sequence and its context. The CDR3 totals 15 residues. Germline V gene lookup returns CDR1 LGHDT and CDR2 YNNKEL (reference sequence). Trimming took 3 bases from V and 4 from J; bases not matched to a gene: 9. These data belong to a study of blood T cell repertoires in COVID-19. Profiling relied on immunoSEQ multiplex PCR, and the TCRdb table lists in-frame clones only, not all of them. This table holds 450,000 or so clones, approximately 90% found once. The sequence derives from a man in his late teens or twenties with COVID-19, enrolled during active disease. Sequencing was performed on peripheral blood. This rearrangement joins TRBV3-1 (or the pseudogene TRBV3-2) to TRBJ2-7; 7 bases are shared with TRBD1. The CDR3 here is CASSQDRDSQYEQYF. In DNA, the CDR3 is TGTGCCAGCAGCCAGGACCGGGACAGCCAGTACGAGCAGTACTTC.